This T cell receptor (beta chain) derives from a study of OX40 agonist ivuxolimab in advanced cancers. Turning to the study itself: Patients were treated with ivuxolimab, an agonistic anti-OX40 (CD134) antibody. Study-wide findings and caveats: Among T cells, CD8+ cells averaged more expanded clones than CD4+ cells. The CD4+ and CD8+ T cells in the blood had expanded clonally by week 6 at 0.1 to 3.0 mg/kg.

Blood specimens came from baseline, cycle 4 day 1, and cycle 7 day 1. This clone was detected once. What it binds is unknown. Germline values: CDR1 LNHDA, CDR2 SQIVND (reference sequence). There are 15 residues in the CDR3. Trimming cost V 4 bases and J 2 bases; bases outside gene matches: 4. Sequencing used immunoSEQ multiplex PCR; TCRdb keeps in-frame clones, though not all of them. The sample holds tens of thousands of clones; around 80% are singletons and the top ten take around 0.44%. This chain links TRBV19 with TRBJ1-2; TRBD1 agrees at 10 bases. The sequence was obtained from an adult with an advanced solid tumor such as melanoma, head and neck, liver or kidney cancer. The sequencing used CD4+ or CD8+ T cells sorted from blood, collected in a trial of the OX40 agonist ivuxolimab. The chain's CDR3 is CASSRQGADNYGYTF. In nucleotides, the CDR3 is TGTGCCAGTAGTAGACAGGGGGCAGACAACTATGGCTACACCTTC.